Shown below are 13 T cell receptor beta chains from a single sample sequenced in a study of blood T cells in healthy people across ages (dated by TCRdb to 2014 to 2015). To prepare the library, 5' RACE was applied. Data came from an Illumina HiSeq 2500. A second PCR of roughly 6 to 12 cycles was run with a J-beta primer mix and a sample-barcoded 5' primer. The public sequencing data were trimmed at Q25 with fastp and processed into clonotypes with MiXCR by TCRdb, which kept only in-frame beta chains. Every CDR3 protein is listed once, alongside the most common genes and DNA of its rows. The sample table holds about 840,000 distinct CDR3 sequences, of which just under 30% were seen once. The ten largest clones capture roughly 10% of the sample. In addition, the sample was reused for a study of T cells of mothers and their children.

The sample taken for sequencing was blood. The receptors were sampled from a woman aged 40 to 50 in good health.

This chain links TRBV3-1 with TRBJ1-1; the D is unclear. This CDR3 is 14 amino acids long. Per the germline V gene, CDR1 is LGHDT and CDR2 is YNNKEL (reference sequence). Trimming stripped 4 bases from V and 2 bases from J, with 11 bases between. The CDR3 DNA reads TGTGCCAGCAGCCGCTGGGCAGCTAACACTGAAGCTTTCTTT. This translates into CASSRWAANTEAFF.

Many counts were recorded for this clonotype. V is TRBV20-1 and J is TRBJ1-2; a weak D match, TRBD1 (5 bases). The germline V gene encodes CDR1 DFQATT and CDR2 SNEGSKA (reference sequence). The V end was cut by 6 bases, the J end by 4 bases, with 18 bases between. This CDR3 region has 14 residues. The CDR3 sequence is CSAEGHLGSYGYTF. The CDR3 DNA follows: TGCAGTGCCGAAGGACATCTGGGATCCTATGGCTACACCTTC.

This clonotype came up once. The rearrangement joins TRBV18 to TRBJ2-1; possibly TRBD2 for D (5 bases). V shed 3 bases and J shed 3 bases, with 12 bases lying between them. The CDR3 length is 15 residues. The germline gives CDR1 KGHSH, CDR2 LQKENI. This CDR3 is CASSPSGRLYNEQFF. Here the CDR3 DNA reads TGTGCCAGCTCACCGAGCGGAAGACTCTACAATGAGCAGTTCTTC.

This clonotype was detected once. The V and J genes are TRBV12-3 or TRBV12-4 and TRBJ1-5, with D uncertain. The CDR3 length is 16 residues. The V end lost 1 base, the J end lost 2 bases, and 12 bases lay between the germline ends. DNA of the CDR3: TGTGCCAGCAGTTTAGGTCAATTTGGCGGCAATCAGCCCCAGCATTTT. This encodes CASSLGQFGGNQPQHF.

Many counts were recorded for this clonotype. The chain joins TRBV4-2 to TRBJ2-4; 7 bases match TRBD2. The CDR3 loop spans 18 amino acids. J lost 8 bases, V lost 0 bases, and 16 bases had no gene match. Germline-derived CDR1 and CDR2 are LGHNA and YNFKEQ. Here the CDR3 reads CASSQDESSGVIRDIQYF. In DNA form, the CDR3 reads TGTGCCAGCAGCCAAGATGAGTCCAGCGGGGTTATTAGGGACATTCAGTACTTC.

The chain recombines TRBV20-1 with TRBJ2-6; no reliable D call. Germline V CDR1 and CDR2: DFQATT, SNEGSKA (reference sequence). The CDR3 extends over 14 amino acids. V was clipped by 6 bases and J by 2 bases, with 11 bases between them. The CDR3 coding sequence is TGCAGTGCACCGCCCGGTGCTGGGGCCAACGTCCTGACTTTC. Translation: CSAPPGAGANVLTF.

This clonotype was picked up a small number of times. V gene TRBV18 combines with J gene TRBJ2-1, with D hard to call. Germline V gene data show CDR1 as KGHSH and CDR2 as LQKENI. The CDR3 totals 13 residues. Deletions cut 2 bases from V and 6 bases from J, with 8 bases between. CDR3 in DNA: TGTGCCAGCTCACCATGGCAGAGCAATGAGCAGTTCTTC. This sequence encodes CASSPWQSNEQFF. The whole variable domain, remainder taken from reference TRBV18 and TRBJ2-1, is NAGVMQNPRHLVRRRGQEARLRCSPMKGHSHVYWYRQLPEEGLKFMVYLQKENIIDESGMPKERFSAEFPKEGPSILRIQQVVRGDSAAYFCASSPWQSNEQFFGPGTRLTVL.

A remark on this clonotype: A much larger clone differs by one base, so this may be a read error. The J gene is TRBJ2-6, the V gene TRBV12-3 or TRBV12-4; D is tentatively TRBD1 or TRBD2 (5 bases each). The CDR3 is 17 residues long. The CDR3 is CASSLGLEDSGASVLTF. The CDR3 nucleotides read TGTGCCAGCAGTTTAGGCCTCGAGGACTCTGGGGCCAGCGTCCTGACTTTC.

On this clonotype: This could be a read error, since a much larger clone is one nucleotide away. This chain connects TRBV7-2 to TRBJ2-7; D not resolved. Germline CDR1 reads SGHTA; CDR2 reads FQGNSA. The CDR3 length is 13 residues. Trimming left V 8 bases short and J 0 bases short, with 11 bases between. CDR3 amino acids: CASGSGVSYEQYF. DNA of the CDR3: TGTGCCAGCGGCTCTGGGGTCTCCTACGAGCAGTACTTC.

The chain employs TRBV4-3 and TRBJ2-1; 7 bases align to TRBD2. V lost 1 base and J lost 4; bases outside the gene matches: 4. CDR1 and CDR2 from the germline V gene are LGHNA and YSLEER. The CDR3 spans 15 residues. For the CDR3, the DNA is TGCGCCAGCAGCCAAGTCCAGGGAGGGTACAATGAGCAGTTCTTC. The encoded protein is CASSQVQGGYNEQFF.

For this clonotype: A much larger clone sits a single nucleotide away, making a read error possible. The chain has TRBV13 and TRBJ2-4; 9 bases agree with TRBD1. The J call is doubtful: the DNA matches TRBJ2-7 better. CDR1 and CDR2 (germline): PRHDT, FYEKMQ (reference sequence). This CDR3 has 16 residues. The CDR3 protein is CANSFLAWGQGYEQYF. DNA of the CDR3: TGTGCCAACAGTTTCCTCGCTTGGGGACAGGGCTACGAGCAGTACTTC.

The chain couples TRBV7-3 to TRBJ1-1; the D gene is possibly TRBD1 (5 bases). Between the trimmed V and J ends, which lost 5 bases and 11 bases, there was a span of 24 bases. The CDR3 is 15 amino acids. Germline lookup yields CDR1 SGHTA and CDR2 FQGTGA. The CDR3 is CASSSDLGGGSPAFF. CDR3 bases: TGTGCCAGCAGCAGCGACTTGGGGGGAGGTAGTCCTGCTTTCTTT.

This chain uses TRBV5-1 with TRBJ2-5, with D unresolved. V lost 2 bases and J 1 base, leaving 9 bases between the germline ends. The germline CDR1 and CDR2 sequences are SGHRS and YFSETQ. CDR3 size: 14 residues. The DNA of the CDR3 is TGCGCCAGCAGCTTCCCGGCGACCCAAGAGACCCAGTACTTC. Its protein product is CASSFPATQETQYF.